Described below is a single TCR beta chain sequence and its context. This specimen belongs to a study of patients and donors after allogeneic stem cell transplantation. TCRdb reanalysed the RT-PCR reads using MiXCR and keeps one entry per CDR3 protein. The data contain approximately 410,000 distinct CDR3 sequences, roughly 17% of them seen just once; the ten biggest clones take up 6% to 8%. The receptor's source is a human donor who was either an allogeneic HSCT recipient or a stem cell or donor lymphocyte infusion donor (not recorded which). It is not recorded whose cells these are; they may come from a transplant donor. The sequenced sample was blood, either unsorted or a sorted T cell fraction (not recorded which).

The CDR3 DNA reads TGTGCCAGCAGCTTAAGGGGAGAGGGTGAAAAACTGTTTTTT. Protein sequence: CASSLRGEGEKLFF. V and J are TRBV5-4 and TRBJ1-4, with D maybe TRBD1 (5 bases). Looked up from germline, CDR1 is SGHNT and CDR2 is YYREEE (reference sequence). Trimming shortened V by 2 bases and J by 7 bases, and 12 bases separated the two germline ends. The CDR3 loop spans 14 amino acids.